This T cell receptor beta chain is from a study of blood T cells in healthy people across ages. Study results and limitations: In the absence of known donor CMV status, changes in expanded clonotypes were possibly confounded. Estimated diversity, derived from one million T cells, was regarded as an underestimate.

A word on this clonotype: The antigen remains unidentified.

A second PCR, run for roughly 7 to 11 cycles, used a sample-barcoded 5' primer plus a J-beta primer mix. Per sample, CDR3-containing paired-end reads numbered at least 3 million. Using its own MiXCR run on the 5' RACE reads, TCRdb lists one record per CDR3 protein. The sample lists about 1.5 million distinct CDR3 sequences; 35% to 45% were seen once. The authors drew around 11 milliliters of peripheral blood from each donor. This CDR3 contains 17 residues. V gave up 10 bases and J gave up 6 bases, with 25 bases separating them. CDR1 is SGHAT, CDR2 FQNNGV, per germline. The gene calls are TRBV11-2 and TRBJ2-6; D perhaps matches TRBD1 (6 bases). This receptor was taken from a woman in her late teens or twenties in good health. Sequencing used blood. The CDR3 protein is CATFPGTWESKANVLTF. CDR3 DNA sequence: TGTGCCACATTTCCCGGGACATGGGAATCGAAGGCCAACGTCCTGACTTTC.